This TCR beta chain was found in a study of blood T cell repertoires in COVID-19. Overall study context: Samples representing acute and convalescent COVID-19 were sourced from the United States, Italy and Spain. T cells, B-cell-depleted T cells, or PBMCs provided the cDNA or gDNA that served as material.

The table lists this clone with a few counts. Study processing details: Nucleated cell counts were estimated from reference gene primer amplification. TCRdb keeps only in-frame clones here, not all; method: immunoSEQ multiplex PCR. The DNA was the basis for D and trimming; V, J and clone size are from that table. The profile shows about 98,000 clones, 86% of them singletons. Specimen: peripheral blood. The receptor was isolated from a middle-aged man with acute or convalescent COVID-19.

CDR3 sequence: CSASGSGEQYF. The CDR3 bases are TGCAGTGCTAGCGGGAGTGGTGAGCAGTACTTC. The chain links TRBV20-1 to TRBJ2-7; a weak D match, TRBD2 (6 bases). The length of the CDR3 is 11 residues. V shed 3 bases and J shed 7 bases, with 10 bases lying between them. Germline V gene sequence: CDR1 DFQATT, CDR2 SNEGSKA (reference sequence).